One T cell receptor beta chain is described in this entry. Its matching antigen is unknown. Between the trimmed V and J ends, which lost 6 bases and 1 base, there was a span of 22 bases. The CDR3 has 17 amino acids. Germline values: CDR1 MDHEN, CDR2 SYDVKM. This specimen comes from a study of beta chain features in type 1 diabetes. The isolated RNA, all of it, was reverse transcribed, so expressed TCRB transcripts were what got sequenced. The table came from immunoSEQ multiplex PCR; TCRdb's copy has only in-frame clones and leaves some out. The sample comprises 600,000 to 700,000 clones, 9.5% to 15% of which are singletons, and roughly 0.11% rests with the top ten. Broader study findings: In every one of the four CD4+ subsets, TCRB CDR3s were moderately but significantly shorter in Type 1 diabetes patients.

The source of this sequence is a young man with type 1 diabetes. The source material was naive CD4+ T cells from blood. The J gene is TRBJ2-7, the V gene TRBV28; D ambiguous. CDR3 bases: TGTGCCAGCAGCTTGTCCCCTCAGGCACAAACTTCCTACGAGCAGTACTTC. Translation: CASSLSPQAQTSYEQYF.